The T cell receptor beta chain described here comes from a study of blood T cell repertoires in COVID-19. Study at large: Whether acute or convalescent, the COVID-19 samples came from the United States, Italy and Spain. The analysed material was cDNA or gDNA that came from T cells, B-cell-depleted T cells, or PBMCs.

There are 12 residues in the CDR3. The germline V gene has CDR1 SGHTA and CDR2 FQGTGA. With 4 bases removed from V and 10 bases from J, the gap between germline ends came to 11 bases. In the study's own analysis: Amplification with reference gene primers provided the estimates of nucleated cell counts. Libraries were prepared by immunoSEQ multiplex PCR; TCRdb keeps only in-frame clonotypes and omits some of them. The V and J calls and clone size come from that table; D and trimming were worked out from the DNA. Of tens of thousands of clones in the sample, 70% to 90% were seen once. Patients in Seattle were enrolled during active infection, then followed longitudinally.

This chain connects TRBV7-3 to TRBJ2-1; D is possibly TRBD1 (6 bases). The sample comprised peripheral blood. The sequence was obtained from a man aged 40-50 years with COVID-19, enrolled during active disease. The CDR3 DNA sequence: TGTGCCAGCAGCTCAGTGGGGGCGGAGCAGTTCTTC. Its translation is CASSSVGAEQFF.